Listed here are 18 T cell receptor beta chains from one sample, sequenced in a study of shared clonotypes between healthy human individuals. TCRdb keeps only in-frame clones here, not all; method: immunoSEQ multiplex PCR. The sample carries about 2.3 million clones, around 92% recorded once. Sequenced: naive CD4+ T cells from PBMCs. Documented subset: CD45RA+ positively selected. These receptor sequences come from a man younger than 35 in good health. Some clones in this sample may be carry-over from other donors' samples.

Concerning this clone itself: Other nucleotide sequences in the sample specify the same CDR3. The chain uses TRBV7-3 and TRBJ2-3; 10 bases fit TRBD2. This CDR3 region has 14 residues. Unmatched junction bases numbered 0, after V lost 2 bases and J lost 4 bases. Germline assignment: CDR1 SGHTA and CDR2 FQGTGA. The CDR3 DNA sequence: TGTGCCAGCAGCTTACTAGCGGGAGCAGATACGCAGTATTTT. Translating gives CASSLLAGADTQYF.

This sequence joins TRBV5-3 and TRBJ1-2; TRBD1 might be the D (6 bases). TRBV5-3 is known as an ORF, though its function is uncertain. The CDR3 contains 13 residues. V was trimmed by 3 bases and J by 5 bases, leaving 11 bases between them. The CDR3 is CARSWLTGYGYTF. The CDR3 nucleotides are TGTGCCAGAAGCTGGCTAACAGGGTATGGCTACACCTTC.

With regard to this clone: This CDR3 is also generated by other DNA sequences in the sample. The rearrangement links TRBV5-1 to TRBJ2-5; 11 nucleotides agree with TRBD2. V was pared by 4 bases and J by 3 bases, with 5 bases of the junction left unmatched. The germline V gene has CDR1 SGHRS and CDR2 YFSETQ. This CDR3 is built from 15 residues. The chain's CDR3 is CASSAGTSGKETQYF. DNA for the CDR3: TGCGCCAGCAGCGCCGGGACTAGCGGCAAAGAGACCCAGTACTTC.

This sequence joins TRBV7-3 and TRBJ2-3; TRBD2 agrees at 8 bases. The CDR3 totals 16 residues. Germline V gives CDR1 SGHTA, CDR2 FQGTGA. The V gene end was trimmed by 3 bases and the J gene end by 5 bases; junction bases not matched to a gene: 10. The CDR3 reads CASSLGISGSGDTQYF. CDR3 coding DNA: TGTGCCAGCAGCTTGGGTATAAGCGGGAGTGGAGATACGCAGTATTTT. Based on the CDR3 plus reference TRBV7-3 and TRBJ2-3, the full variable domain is GAGVSQTPSNKVTEKGKYVELRCDPISGHTALYWYRQSLGQGPEFLIYFQGTGAADDSGLPNDRFFAVRPEGSVSTLKIQRTERGDSAVYLCASSLGISGSGDTQYFGPGTRLTVL.

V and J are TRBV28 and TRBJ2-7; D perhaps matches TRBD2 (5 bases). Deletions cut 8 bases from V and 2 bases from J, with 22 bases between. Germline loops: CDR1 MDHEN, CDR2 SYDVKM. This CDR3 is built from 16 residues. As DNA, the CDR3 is TGTGCCAGCCGAACCCAATCGGGGTCACTTCCCTACGAGCAGTACTTC. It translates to CASRTQSGSLPYEQYF.

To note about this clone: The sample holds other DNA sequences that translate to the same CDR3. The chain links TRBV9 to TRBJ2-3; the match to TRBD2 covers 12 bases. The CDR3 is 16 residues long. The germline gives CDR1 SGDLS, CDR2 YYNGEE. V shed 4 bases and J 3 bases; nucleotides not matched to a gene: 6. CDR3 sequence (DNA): TGTGCCAGCAGCCCCCGTCTAGCGGGAGGGACAGATACGCAGTATTTT. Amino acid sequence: CASSPRLAGGTDTQYF. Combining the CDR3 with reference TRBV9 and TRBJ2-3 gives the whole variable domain DSGVTQTPKHLITATGQRVTLRCSPRSGDLSVYWYQQSLDQGLQFLIQYYNGEERAKGNILERFSAQQFPDLHSELNLSSLELGDSALYFCASSPRLAGGTDTQYFGPGTRLTVL.

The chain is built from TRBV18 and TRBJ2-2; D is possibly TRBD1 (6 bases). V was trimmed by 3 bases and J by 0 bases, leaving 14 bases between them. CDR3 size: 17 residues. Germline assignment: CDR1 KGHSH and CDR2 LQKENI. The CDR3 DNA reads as TGTGCCAGCTCACCGAAACAGGGCCCTGCGAACACCGGGGAGCTGTTTTTT. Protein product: CASSPKQGPANTGELFF.

CDR3 protein: CASSAQYRGRNQPQHF. In nucleotides, the CDR3 is TGTGCCAGCAGTGCTCAATACAGGGGACGGAATCAGCCCCAGCATTTT. The chain uses TRBV6-1 and TRBJ1-5; 7 positions agree with TRBD1. Losses at the gene ends were 4 bases for V and 4 bases for J; bases not matched to a gene: 10. This CDR3 is 16 amino acids long. Per germline, CDR1 MNHNS and CDR2 SASEGT.

CDR3 DNA: TGTGCCAGCAGTGAAGTTTGGTCACGGACACAAGAGACCCAGTACTTC. This gives the protein CASSEVWSRTQETQYF. The chain recombines TRBV2 with TRBJ2-5; D perhaps matches TRBD1 (5 bases). Germline V gives CDR1 SNHLY, CDR2 FYNNEI. Between the trimmed V and J ends, which lost 1 base and 2 bases, there was a span of 14 bases. CDR3 length: 16 residues.

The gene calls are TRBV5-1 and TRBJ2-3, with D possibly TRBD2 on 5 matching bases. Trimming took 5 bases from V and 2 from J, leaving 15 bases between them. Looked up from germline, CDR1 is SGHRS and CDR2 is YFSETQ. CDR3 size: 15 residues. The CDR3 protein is CASSVRGFLTDTQYF. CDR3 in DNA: TGCGCCAGCAGTGTTCGCGGGTTCCTCACAGATACGCAGTATTTT.

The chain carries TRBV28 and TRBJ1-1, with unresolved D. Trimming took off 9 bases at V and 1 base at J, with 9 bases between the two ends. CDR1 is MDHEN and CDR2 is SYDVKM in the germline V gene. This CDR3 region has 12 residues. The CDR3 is CASQVPNTEAFF. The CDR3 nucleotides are TGTGCCAGTCAGGTCCCGAACACTGAAGCTTTCTTT. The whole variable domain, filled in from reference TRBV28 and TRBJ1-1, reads DVKVTQSSRYLVKRTGEKVFLECVQDMDHENMFWYRQDPGLGLRLIYFSYDVKMKEKGDIPEGYSVSREKKERFSLILESASTNQTSMYLCASQVPNTEAFFGQGTRLTVV.

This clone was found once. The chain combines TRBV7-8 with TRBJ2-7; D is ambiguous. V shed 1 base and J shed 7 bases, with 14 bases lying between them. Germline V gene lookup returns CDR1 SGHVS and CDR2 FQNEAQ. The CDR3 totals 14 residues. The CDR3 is CASSLDGPSMEQYF. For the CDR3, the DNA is TGTGCCAGCAGCTTAGACGGACCCAGCATGGAGCAGTACTTC.

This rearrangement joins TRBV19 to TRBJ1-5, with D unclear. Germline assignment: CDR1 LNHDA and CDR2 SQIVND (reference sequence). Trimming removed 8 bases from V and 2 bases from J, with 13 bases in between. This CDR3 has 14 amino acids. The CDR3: CASGRFGGNQPQHF. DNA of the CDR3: TGTGCCAGTGGGCGATTTGGTGGCAATCAGCCCCAGCATTTT.

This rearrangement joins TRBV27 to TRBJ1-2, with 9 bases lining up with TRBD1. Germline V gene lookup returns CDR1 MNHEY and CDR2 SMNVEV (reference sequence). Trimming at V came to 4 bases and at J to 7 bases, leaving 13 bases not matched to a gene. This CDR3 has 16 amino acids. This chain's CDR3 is CASSSYPGTGSFGYTF. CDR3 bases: TGTGCCAGCAGTTCCTATCCTGGGACAGGGTCCTTTGGCTACACCTTC.

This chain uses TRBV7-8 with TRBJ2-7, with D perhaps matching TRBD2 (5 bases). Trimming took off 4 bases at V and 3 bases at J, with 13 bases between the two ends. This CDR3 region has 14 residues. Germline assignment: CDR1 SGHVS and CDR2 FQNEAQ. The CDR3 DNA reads TGTGCCAGCAGCTCCCGAGGGCATAGCTACGAGCAGTACTTC. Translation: CASSSRGHSYEQYF.

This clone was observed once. The CDR3 DNA reads as TGTGCCAGCAGTTCTTGGGCTAGCGTGGGTGAGCAGTTCTTC. This encodes CASSSWASVGEQFF. V is TRBV27 and J is TRBJ2-1; a possible D gene is TRBD2 (6 bases). Germline V CDR1 and CDR2: MNHEY, SMNVEV (reference sequence). CDR3 length: 14 residues. V was clipped by 4 bases and J by 9 bases, with 16 bases between them.

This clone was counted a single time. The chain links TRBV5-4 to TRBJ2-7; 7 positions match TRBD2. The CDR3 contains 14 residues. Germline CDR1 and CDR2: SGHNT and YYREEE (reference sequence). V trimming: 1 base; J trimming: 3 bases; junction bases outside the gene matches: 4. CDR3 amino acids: CASSLREGNYEQYF. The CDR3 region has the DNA TGTGCCAGCAGCTTGAGGGAGGGTAACTACGAGCAGTACTTC.

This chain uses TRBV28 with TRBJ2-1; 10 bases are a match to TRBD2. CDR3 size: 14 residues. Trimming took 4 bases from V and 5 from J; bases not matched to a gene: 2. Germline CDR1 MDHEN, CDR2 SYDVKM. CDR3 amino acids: CASSSSGSNNEQFF. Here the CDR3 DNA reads TGTGCCAGCAGTTCTAGCGGGAGTAACAATGAGCAGTTCTTC.